Listed below are T cell receptor beta chains from one sample, sequenced in a study of monozygotic twins with cystic fibrosis. This table comes from immunoSEQ multiplex PCR, and its TCRdb copy is limited to in-frame clones, with some not included. The sample has over 20,000 clones, around 98% seen once; the top ten hold around 0.14%. Sequencing was carried out using blood. These receptors all stem from a girl between 10 and 17 years old with cystic fibrosis. Each CDR3 is given with its conserved first and last residue. Expanded clones get a size class; other rows say once, few or many, or leave the size out.

V gene: TRBV7-8
clone size: -
CDR3 protein: CASSLRRGEQFF

V gene: TRBV7-9
clone size: once
CDR3 protein: CASSLVAGGNNEQFF

V gene: TRBV11-2
clone size: -
CDR3 protein: CASSLTGGPGEKLFF

V gene: TRBV5-6
clone size: -
CDR3 protein: CASSLGVSGANVLTF

V gene: TRBV4-1
clone size: -
CDR3 protein: CASSRIFLVSQTQYF

V gene: TRBV7-9
clone size: -
CDR3 protein: CASSSGRADQETQYF

V gene: TRBV2
clone size: -
CDR3 protein: CASSVQRSTDTQYF

V gene: TRBV7-9
clone size: -
CDR3 protein: CASSLREGNTGELFF

V gene: TRBV21-1
clone size: -
CDR3 protein: CASSRDRETQYF

V gene: TRBV29-1
clone size: -
CDR3 protein: CSVEKAGPGTGELFF

V gene: TRBV18
clone size: once
CDR3 protein: CASSPPANPYNEQFF

V gene: TRBV19
clone size: -
CDR3 protein: CASTLTGLGSTEAFF

V gene: TRBV2
clone size: -
CDR3 protein: CASSRQGPTETQYF

V gene: TRBV28
clone size: once
CDR3 protein: CASSRGRSGRKGWDNEQFF

V gene: TRBV5-1
clone size: -
CDR3 protein: CASSLAGIDTEAFF

V gene: TRBV6-1
clone size: once
CDR3 protein: CASSEAGGPWNEQFF

V gene: TRBV18
clone size: -
CDR3 protein: CASSSYQGDEQFF

V gene: TRBV6-5
clone size: -
CDR3 protein: CASSWKAGVGTGELFF

V gene: TRBV5-4
clone size: -
CDR3 protein: CASSSKSGTGETQYF

V gene: TRBV28
clone size: -
CDR3 protein: CASSDQGTNYGYTF

V gene: TRBV4-2
clone size: -
CDR3 protein: CASSPPYRGAGYGYTF

V gene: TRBV6-5
clone size: -
CDR3 protein: CASSLLENTEAFF

V gene: TRBV5-1
clone size: -
CDR3 protein: CASSLDSPRTANNEQFF

V gene: TRBV4-3
clone size: once
CDR3 protein: CASSQDRTDNEAFF

V gene: TRBV7-6
clone size: -
CDR3 protein: CASSLRGRQGDGYTF

V gene: TRBV19
clone size: -
CDR3 protein: CASSIAANRYGYTF

V gene: TRBV9
clone size: -
CDR3 protein: CASSVTIEPQETQYF

V gene: TRBV4-3
clone size: -
CDR3 protein: CASSQWDNDEQFF

V gene: TRBV30
clone size: -
CDR3 protein: CASSGRWDTGELFF

V gene: TRBV4-3
clone size: -
CDR3 protein: CASSQDGGANYGYTF

V gene: TRBV15
clone size: -
CDR3 protein: CATSEELAGANEQFF

V gene: TRBV19
clone size: -
CDR3 protein: CASPKVRRTDTQYF

V gene: TRBV5-1
clone size: -
CDR3 protein: CASSLSSGTEAFF

V gene: TRBV15
clone size: once
CDR3 protein: CATSSAPGQKFNEQFF

V gene: TRBV29-1
clone size: -
CDR3 protein: CSAPDRTNTEAFF